The 20 T cell receptor beta chains in this list originate from one sample, sequenced in a study of T cells expressing NK-cell markers. TCRdb reprocessed the 5' RACE reads and stores each CDR3 protein as one record, lacking DNA. Here the sample table reports 300,000 to 500,000 distinct CDR3 sequences. Sequencing used blood T cells: a sorted CD56 or NKG2C T cell subset, CD4+ or CD8+ T cells, or bulk PBMC T cells (not recorded which). These receptors all come from a woman in her forties or fifties in good health.

This sequence joins TRBV6-2 or TRBV6-3 and TRBJ2-1; TCRdb's assignment of TRBD1 cannot be checked, as there is no DNA. The CDR3 loop spans 15 amino acids. CDR1 and CDR2 (germline): MNHEY, SVGEGT. CDR3 sequence: CASSPPGGINNEQFF.

CDR3 loop: CASTRRQETQYF. The chain joins TRBV12-3 or TRBV12-4 to TRBJ2-5. The CDR3 sequence is 12 residues long.

The chain employs TRBV27 and TRBJ2-7; TCRdb returns TRBD1, unconfirmable since there is no DNA. CDR1 and CDR2 (germline): MNHEY, SMNVEV (reference sequence). The CDR3 contains 12 residues. The chain's CDR3 is CVTGRNHLEQYF.

The chain uses TRBV5-5 and TRBJ2-7; TCRdb proposes TRBD1, but this gene call is untestable without DNA. Germline V CDR1 and CDR2: SGHKS, YYEKEE (reference sequence). The CDR3 loop spans 14 amino acids. The CDR3 reads CASSFRTDPYEQYF.

J is TRBJ1-5 and V is TRBV20-1; without DNA, the TCRdb call of TRBD1 cannot be checked. This CDR3 has 15 residues. Germline V gene lookup returns CDR1 DFQATT and CDR2 SNEGSKA (reference sequence). CDR3 loop: CSARAEGLGHQPQHF.

The chain carries TRBV20-1 and TRBJ2-7; the D gene TCRdb calls, TRBD2, cannot be checked with no DNA. The CDR3 is made up of 13 amino acids. Germline lookup yields CDR1 DFQATT and CDR2 SNEGSKA (reference sequence). The CDR3 is CSARVAGPGEQYF.

The chain recombines TRBV12-3 or TRBV12-4 with TRBJ2-6. The CDR3 consists of 17 residues. CDR3: CASSPPYWVSGANVLTF.

CDR3 sequence: CSVERRQNTEAFF. The chain combines TRBV29-1 with TRBJ1-1. The germline V gene has CDR1 SQVTM and CDR2 ANQGSEA. The CDR3 runs to 13 residues. Complete variable domain (other parts from reference TRBV29-1 and TRBJ1-1): SAVISQKPSRDICQRGTSLTIQCQVDSQVTMMFWYRQQPGQSLTLIATANQGSEATYESGFVIDKFPISRPNLTFSTLTVSNMSPEDSSIYLCSVERRQNTEAFFGQGTRLTVV.

This chain connects TRBV25-1 to TRBJ2-5. CDR1 and CDR2 from the germline V gene are MGHDK and SYGVNS. This CDR3 region has 13 residues. CDR3 residues: CASSDNLQETQYF.

The V gene is TRBV4-1, the J gene TRBJ2-3; TCRdb returns TRBD1, unconfirmable since there is no DNA. The CDR3 is made up of 15 amino acids. Germline CDR1 and CDR2: MGHRA and YSYEKL. The CDR3 spells CASSKALSQGDTQYF.

The chain carries TRBV9 and TRBJ2-2; TCRdb's D gene call, TRBD2, goes unchecked for lack of DNA. The CDR3 length is 16 residues. The germline V gene has CDR1 SGDLS and CDR2 YYNGEE. The CDR3 protein is CASSFLAGVNTGELFF. Full variable domain (remainder filled in from reference TRBV9 and TRBJ2-2): DSGVTQTPKHLITATGQRVTLRCSPRSGDLSVYWYQQSLDQGLQFLIQYYNGEERAKGNILERFSAQQFPDLHSELNLSSLELGDSALYFCASSFLAGVNTGELFFGEGSRLTVL.

The V call is TRBV30, the J call TRBJ1-1. There are 13 residues in the CDR3. Germline lookup yields CDR1 GTSNPN and CDR2 SVGIG (reference sequence). CDR3: CAWSVGGGNEAFF.

The V gene is TRBV30, the J gene TRBJ2-3; TCRdb indicates TRBD2, and absent DNA this call remains unverified. Germline-derived CDR1 and CDR2 are GTSNPN and SVGIG (reference sequence). The CDR3 totals 16 residues. This CDR3 is CAWSVSPSGGTDTQYF.

The V and J genes are TRBV20-1 and TRBJ2-5; the D call from TCRdb, TRBD1, cannot be confirmed without DNA. CDR3 length: 15 residues. CDR1 and CDR2 (germline): DFQATT, SNEGSKA (reference sequence). The CDR3 sequence: CSARDPGRGQETQYF.

This chain uses TRBV4-1 with TRBJ2-1. This CDR3 contains 14 residues. Germline V gene sequence: CDR1 MGHRA, CDR2 YSYEKL. The CDR3 sequence is CASSQDYLDNEQFF.

The rearrangement uses TRBV6-5 and TRBJ1-2; the D call from TCRdb, TRBD1, cannot be confirmed without DNA. Germline V gene lookup returns CDR1 MNHEY and CDR2 SVGAGI. The CDR3 is made up of 12 amino acids. CDR3 sequence reads: CASSSPLYGYTF.

The chain has TRBV12-2 and TRBJ2-7; TCRdb's D gene call, TRBD2, goes unchecked for lack of DNA. TRBV12-2 is assigned pseudogene status. The CDR3 contains 16 residues. The CDR3 loop is CASRRQTSGRAYEQYF.

The chain joins TRBV11-2 to TRBJ2-3. The CDR3 runs 12 residues. Germline values: CDR1 SGHAT, CDR2 FQNNGV. The CDR3 loop is CASSSITDTQYF.

The chain carries TRBV2 and TRBJ2-5; checking the TCRdb D call of TRBD1 is not possible without DNA. Germline V gene lookup returns CDR1 SNHLY and CDR2 FYNNEI. The CDR3 covers 13 residues. The CDR3 region is CASSGQVGETQYF.

V gene TRBV11-3 combines with J gene TRBJ2-2; TCRdb calls TRBD1, which cannot be checked without DNA. The CDR3 consists of 18 residues. Germline CDR1 and CDR2: SGHNT and YENEEA. The CDR3 region is CASSRGIAGTKNSGELFF.